The clone carrying this T cell receptor (beta chain) was counted many times. What it binds is not known. This specimen comes from a study of identical twins. Whole-study findings and limits: Models predicted too little out-of-frame TCR alpha sharing in monozygotic twins. Insertion counts were lower in abundant cord blood beta clonotypes, a trend that memory repertoires did not show. The authors noted that invariant MAIT and iNKT cells could partly confound zero-insertion analyses.

TCRdb independently ran MiXCR on the 5' RACE reads; one entry per CDR3 protein. This repertoire shows around 280,000 distinct CDR3 sequences, about 8.3% found once; its top ten account for 2.1%. V lost 10 bases, J lost 6 bases, and 13 bases lay in between. This CDR3 contains 12 residues. Looked up from germline, CDR1 is SEHNR and CDR2 is FQNEAQ (reference sequence). These data are also associated with another study on yellow fever vaccine responses in identical twins. According to that study: Among the twins, the vaccine T cell response reportedly seemed partly convergent and partly personalized.

The chain carries TRBV7-9 and TRBJ1-5, with D uncertain. This TCR came from a woman between 18 and 29 years old in good health. Input material: memory (CD45RO+) T cells sorted from blood. The CDR3 region has the DNA TGTGCCACGAGCCGGGAGTTTCAGCCCCAGCATTTT. Its translation: CATSREFQPQHF.